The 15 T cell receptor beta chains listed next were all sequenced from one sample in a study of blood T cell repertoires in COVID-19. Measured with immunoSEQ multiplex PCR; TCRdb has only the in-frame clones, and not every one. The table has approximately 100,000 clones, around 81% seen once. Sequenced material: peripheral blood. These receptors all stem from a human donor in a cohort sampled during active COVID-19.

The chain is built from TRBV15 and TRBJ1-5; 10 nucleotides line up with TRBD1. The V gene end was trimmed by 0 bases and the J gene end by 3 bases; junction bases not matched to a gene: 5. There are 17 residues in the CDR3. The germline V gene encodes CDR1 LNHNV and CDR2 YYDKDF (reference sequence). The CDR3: CATSRDRQGAINQPQHF. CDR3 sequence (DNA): TGTGCCACCAGCAGAGACCGACAGGGGGCGATCAATCAGCCCCAGCATTTT.

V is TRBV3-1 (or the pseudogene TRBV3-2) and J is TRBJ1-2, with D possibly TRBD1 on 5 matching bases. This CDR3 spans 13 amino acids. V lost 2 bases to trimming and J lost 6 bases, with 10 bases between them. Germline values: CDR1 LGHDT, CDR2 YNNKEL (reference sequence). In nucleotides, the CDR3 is TGTGCCAGCAGCCAAACCGGGACTGATGGCTACACCTTC. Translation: CASSQTGTDGYTF.

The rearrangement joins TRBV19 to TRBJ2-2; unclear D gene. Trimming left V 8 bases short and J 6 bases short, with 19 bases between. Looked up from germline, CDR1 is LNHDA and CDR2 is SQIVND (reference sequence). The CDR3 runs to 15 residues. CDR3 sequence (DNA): TGTGCCAGTTCAAAACTCCCGAGCCCGGCCGGGGAGCTGTTTTTT. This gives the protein CASSKLPSPAGELFF.

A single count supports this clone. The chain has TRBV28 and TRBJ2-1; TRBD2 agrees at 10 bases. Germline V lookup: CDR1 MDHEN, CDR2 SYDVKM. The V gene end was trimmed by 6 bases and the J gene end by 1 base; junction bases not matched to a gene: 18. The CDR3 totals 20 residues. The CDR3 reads CASRPNTRTSGPASYNEQFF. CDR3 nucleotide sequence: TGTGCCAGCAGGCCAAATACCAGGACTAGCGGACCTGCTTCCTACAATGAGCAGTTCTTC.

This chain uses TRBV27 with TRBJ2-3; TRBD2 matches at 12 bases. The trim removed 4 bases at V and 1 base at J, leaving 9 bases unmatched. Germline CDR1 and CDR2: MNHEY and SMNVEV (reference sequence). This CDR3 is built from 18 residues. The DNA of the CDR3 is TGTGCCAGCAGTTCAATAGGACTAGCGGGAATGGGCACAGATACGCAGTATTTT. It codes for CASSSIGLAGMGTDTQYF.

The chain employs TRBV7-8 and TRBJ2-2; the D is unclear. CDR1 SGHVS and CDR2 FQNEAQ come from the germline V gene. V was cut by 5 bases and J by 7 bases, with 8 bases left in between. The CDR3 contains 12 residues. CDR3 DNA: TGTGCCAGCAGCGGAGACGGCGGGGAGCTGTTTTTT. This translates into CASSGDGGELFF. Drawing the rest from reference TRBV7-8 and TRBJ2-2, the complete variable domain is GAGVSQSPRYKVAKRGQDVALRCDPISGHVSLFWYQQALGQGPEFLTYFQNEAQLDKSGLPSDRFFAERPEGSVSTLKIQRTQQEDSAVYLCASSGDGGELFFGEGSRLTVL.

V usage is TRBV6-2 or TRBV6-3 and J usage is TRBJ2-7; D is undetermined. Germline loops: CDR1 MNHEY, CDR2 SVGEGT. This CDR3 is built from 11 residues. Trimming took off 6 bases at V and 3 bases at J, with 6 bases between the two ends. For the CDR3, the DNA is TGTGCCAGCAGCAACAGCTACGAGCAGTACTTC. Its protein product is CASSNSYEQYF.

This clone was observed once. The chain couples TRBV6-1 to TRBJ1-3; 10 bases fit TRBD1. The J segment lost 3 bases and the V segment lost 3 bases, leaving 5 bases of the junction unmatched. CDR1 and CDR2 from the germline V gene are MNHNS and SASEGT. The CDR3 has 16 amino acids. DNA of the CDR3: TGTGCCAGCAGTGATGCCGGGACAGGGGATGGAAACACCATATATTTT. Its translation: CASSDAGTGDGNTIYF.

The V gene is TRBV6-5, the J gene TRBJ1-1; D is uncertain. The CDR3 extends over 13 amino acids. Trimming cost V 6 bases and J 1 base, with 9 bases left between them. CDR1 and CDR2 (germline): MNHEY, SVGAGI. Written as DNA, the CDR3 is TGTGCCAGCAGCAACAGTTGGAACACTGAAGCTTTCTTT. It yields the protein CASSNSWNTEAFF.

CDR3 protein: CASTRLAGGPGGTGELFF. The CDR3 region has the DNA TGTGCCAGCACCCGACTAGCGGGGGGGCCCGGTGGCACCGGGGAGCTGTTTTTT. The chain links TRBV9 to TRBJ2-2, with 14 bases matching TRBD2. CDR1 is SGDLS and CDR2 is YYNGEE in the germline V gene. The CDR3 is made up of 18 amino acids. V shed 6 bases, J shed 4 bases, and the junction held 11 bases outside the gene matches.

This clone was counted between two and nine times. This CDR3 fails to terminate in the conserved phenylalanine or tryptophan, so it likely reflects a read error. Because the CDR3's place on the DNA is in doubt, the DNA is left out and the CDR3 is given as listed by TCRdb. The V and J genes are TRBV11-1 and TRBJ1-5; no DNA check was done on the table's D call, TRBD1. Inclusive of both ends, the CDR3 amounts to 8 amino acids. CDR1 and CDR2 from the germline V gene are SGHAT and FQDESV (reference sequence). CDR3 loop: CASSTQGL.

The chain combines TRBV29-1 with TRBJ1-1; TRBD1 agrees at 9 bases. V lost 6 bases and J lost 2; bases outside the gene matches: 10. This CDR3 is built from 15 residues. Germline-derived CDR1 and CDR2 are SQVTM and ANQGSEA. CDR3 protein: CSVPQGAGANTEAFF. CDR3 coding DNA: TGCAGCGTACCACAGGGGGCAGGGGCAAACACTGAAGCTTTCTTT.

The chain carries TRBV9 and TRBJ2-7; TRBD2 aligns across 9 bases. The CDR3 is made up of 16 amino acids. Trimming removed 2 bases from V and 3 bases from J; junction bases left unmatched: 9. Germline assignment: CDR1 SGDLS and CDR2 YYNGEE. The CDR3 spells CASSVSGGLADYEQYF. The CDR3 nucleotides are TGTGCCAGCAGCGTTAGTGGGGGACTAGCCGACTACGAGCAGTACTTC.

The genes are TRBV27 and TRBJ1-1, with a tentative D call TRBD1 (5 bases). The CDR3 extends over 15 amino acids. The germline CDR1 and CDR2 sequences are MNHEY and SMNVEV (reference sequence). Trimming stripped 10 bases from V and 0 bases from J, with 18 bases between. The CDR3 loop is CATRVGSSMNTEAFF. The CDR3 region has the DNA TGTGCCACCAGGGTTGGGAGTTCGATGAACACTGAAGCTTTCTTT.

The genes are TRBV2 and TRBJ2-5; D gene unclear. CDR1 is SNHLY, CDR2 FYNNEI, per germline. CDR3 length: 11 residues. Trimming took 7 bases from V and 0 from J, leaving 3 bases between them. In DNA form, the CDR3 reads TGTGCCAGCACCTACCAAGAGACCCAGTACTTC. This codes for CASTYQETQYF.